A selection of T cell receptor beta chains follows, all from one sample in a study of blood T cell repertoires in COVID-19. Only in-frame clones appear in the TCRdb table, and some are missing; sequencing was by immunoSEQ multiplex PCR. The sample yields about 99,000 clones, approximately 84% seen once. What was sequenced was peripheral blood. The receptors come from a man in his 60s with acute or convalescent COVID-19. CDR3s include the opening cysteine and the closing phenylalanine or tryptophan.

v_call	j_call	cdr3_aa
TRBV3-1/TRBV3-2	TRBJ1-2	CASSLDYLGGGYTF
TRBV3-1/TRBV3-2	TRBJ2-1	CASRIGLAGGNEQFF
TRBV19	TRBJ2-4	CASSPSRDRAIQYF
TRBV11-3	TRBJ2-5	CASSPQETQYF
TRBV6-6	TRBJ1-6	CASSYSPDRVNSPLHF
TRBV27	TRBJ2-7	CASSLFGPIGGYEQYF
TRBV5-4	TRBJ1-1	CASSGDRGQVGAFF
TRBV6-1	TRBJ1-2	CASSEALQTNYGYTF
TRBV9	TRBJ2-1	CASSVATWGGPYNEQFF
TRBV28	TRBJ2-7	CASQTRREQYF
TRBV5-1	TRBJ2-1	CASSLFLGGPGEQFF
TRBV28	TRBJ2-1	CASSLGGEGRRFF
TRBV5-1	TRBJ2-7	CASSLIPGANEQYF
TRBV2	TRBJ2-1	CASSGTSGRMSPFF
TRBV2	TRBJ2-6	CARGSSGANVLTF
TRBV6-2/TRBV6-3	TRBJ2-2	CASSYSGGQGYTGELFF
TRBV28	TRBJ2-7	CASTLGQGVAYEQYF
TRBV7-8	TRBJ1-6	CASKLNTGENSPLHF
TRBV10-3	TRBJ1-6	CAISENRGVNSPLHF
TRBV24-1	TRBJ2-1	CATSDPGTGALNEQFF